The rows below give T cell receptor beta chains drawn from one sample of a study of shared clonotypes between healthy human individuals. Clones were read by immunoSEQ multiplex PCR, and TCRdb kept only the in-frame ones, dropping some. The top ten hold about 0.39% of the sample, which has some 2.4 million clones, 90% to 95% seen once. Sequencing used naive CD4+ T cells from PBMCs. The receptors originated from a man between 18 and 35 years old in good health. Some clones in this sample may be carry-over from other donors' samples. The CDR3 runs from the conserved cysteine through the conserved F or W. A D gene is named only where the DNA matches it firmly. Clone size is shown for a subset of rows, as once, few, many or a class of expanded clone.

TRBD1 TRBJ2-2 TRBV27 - CASRTGVNTGELFF TGTGCCAGCAGGACAGGGGTGAACACCGGGGAGCTGTTTTTT
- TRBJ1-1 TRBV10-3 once CAISESKGFGVTEAFF TGTGCCATCAGTGAGTCGAAGGGTTTCGGGGTTACAGAAGCTTTCTTT
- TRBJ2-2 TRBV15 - CATSRGLAFTGELFF TGTGCCACCAGCAGAGGCCTGGCTTTTACCGGGGAGCTGTTTTTT
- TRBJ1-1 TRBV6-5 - CASSFGMYGTEAFF TGTGCCAGCAGTTTCGGGATGTACGGCACTGAAGCTTTCTTT
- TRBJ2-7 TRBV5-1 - CASRRAGGTYEQYF TGCGCCAGCAGACGAGCGGGCGGCACCTACGAGCAGTACTTC
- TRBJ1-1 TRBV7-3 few CASSLDSNTEAFF TGTGCCAGCAGCTTAGACAGCAACACTGAAGCTTTCTTT
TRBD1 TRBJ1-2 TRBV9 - CASSAGQGVWYGYTF TGTGCCAGCAGCGCGGGACAGGGGGTTTGGTATGGCTACACCTTC
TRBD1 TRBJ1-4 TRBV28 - CASTPGQSNEKLFF TGTGCCAGCACCCCGGGACAGAGTAATGAAAAACTGTTTTTT
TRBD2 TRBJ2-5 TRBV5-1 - CASSLAGASGQETQYF TGCGCCAGCAGCTTGGCCGGGGCTAGCGGGCAAGAGACCCAGTACTTC
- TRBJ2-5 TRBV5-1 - CASSRTASQETQYF TGCGCCAGCAGCAGGACAGCAAGTCAAGAGACCCAGTACTTC
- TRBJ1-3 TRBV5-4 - CASSLAGLNGNTIYF TGTGCCAGCAGCTTGGCCGGCTTGAACGGAAACACCATATATTTT
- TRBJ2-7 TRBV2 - CASSDWGGYEQYF TGTGCCAGCAGTGATTGGGGCGGCTACGAGCAGTACTTC
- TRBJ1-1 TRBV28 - CASSSSIRRMNTEAFF TGTGCCAGCAGTTCCTCAATTCGCCGGATGAACACTGAAGCTTTCTTT
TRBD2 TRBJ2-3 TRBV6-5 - CASQGLADSTDTQYF TGTGCCAGCCAGGGACTAGCGGATAGCACAGATACGCAGTATTTT
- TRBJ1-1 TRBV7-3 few CASSLMGGDTEAFF TGTGCCAGCAGCTTAATGGGTGGGGACACTGAAGCTTTCTTT
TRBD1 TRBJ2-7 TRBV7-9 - CASSLSGTGMEQYF TGTGCCAGCAGCTTATCCGGGACAGGGATGGAGCAGTACTTC
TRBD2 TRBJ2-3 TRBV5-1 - CASSFLAGGSTDTQYF TGCGCCAGCAGCTTCCTAGCGGGAGGCAGCACAGATACGCAGTATTTT
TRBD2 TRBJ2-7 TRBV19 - CASSKGLAGGSSYEQYF TGTGCCAGTAGTAAGGGACTAGCGGGAGGGTCCTCCTACGAGCAGTACTTC
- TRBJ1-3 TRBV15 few CATSRVYSGNTIYF TGTGCCACCAGCAGAGTATACTCTGGAAACACCATATATTTT
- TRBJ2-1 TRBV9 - CASSAFPTGSYNEQFF TGTGCCAGCAGCGCTTTCCCCACGGGCTCCTACAATGAGCAGTTCTTC
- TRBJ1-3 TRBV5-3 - CARSFGQRSGNTIYF TGTGCCAGAAGCTTTGGGCAGCGCTCTGGAAACACCATATATTTT
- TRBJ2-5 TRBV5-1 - CASSLLSSQETQYF TGCGCCAGCAGCTTGCTTAGCAGCCAAGAGACCCAGTACTTC
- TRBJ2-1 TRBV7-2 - CASRLNEQFF TGTGCCAGCAGACTCAATGAGCAGTTCTTC
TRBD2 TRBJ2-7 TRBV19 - CASSRIAGGSYEQYF TGTGCCAGTAGTAGAATAGCGGGAGGGTCCTACGAGCAGTACTTC
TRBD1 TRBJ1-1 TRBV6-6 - CASSPRDSHTEAFF TGTGCCAGCAGTCCCAGGGACAGCCACACTGAAGCTTTCTTT
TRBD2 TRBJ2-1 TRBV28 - CASEERRGSGTPYNEQFF TGTGCCAGCGAGGAGAGAAGGGGTAGCGGGACGCCCTACAATGAGCAGTTCTTC
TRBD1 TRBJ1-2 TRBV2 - CASTELQWGQGYGYTF TGTGCCAGCACCGAGCTCCAGTGGGGACAGGGCTATGGCTACACCTTC
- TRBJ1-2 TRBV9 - CASSPGTPYGYTF TGTGCCAGCAGCCCCGGGACACCCTATGGCTACACCTTC
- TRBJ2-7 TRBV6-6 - CASSYSLPGHLEQYF TGTGCCAGCAGTTACTCCCTTCCGGGACACCTCGAGCAGTACTTC
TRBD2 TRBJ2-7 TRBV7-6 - CASSSRPSGIYEQYF TGTGCCAGCAGCTCTCGGCCTAGCGGAATCTACGAGCAGTACTTC
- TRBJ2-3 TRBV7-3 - CASSPDRSTDTQYF TGTGCCAGCAGCCCAGATCGCAGCACAGATACGCAGTATTTT
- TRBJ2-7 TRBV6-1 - CASSEWDEQYF TGTGCCAGCAGTGAATGGGACGAGCAGTACTTC
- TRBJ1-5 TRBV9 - CASSTRDSNQPQHF TGTGCCAGCAGCACTCGGGACAGCAATCAGCCCCAGCATTTT
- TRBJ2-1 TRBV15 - CATSRGRDTVGEQFF TGTGCCACCAGCAGGGGGCGGGACACGGTAGGTGAGCAGTTCTTC
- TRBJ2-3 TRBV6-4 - CASSEDSGPTDTQYF TGTGCCAGCAGTGAAGATAGCGGCCCGACAGATACGCAGTATTTT
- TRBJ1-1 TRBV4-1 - CASSQDLAGRITEAFF TGCGCCAGCAGCCAAGATTTGGCAGGGCGGATCACTGAAGCTTTCTTT
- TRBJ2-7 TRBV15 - CATSSTPGYEQYF TGTGCCACCAGCAGCACCCCGGGCTACGAGCAGTACTTC
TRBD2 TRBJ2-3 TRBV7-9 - CASRPRLAASSTDTQYF TGTGCCAGCAGACCAAGACTAGCGGCATCTAGCACAGATACGCAGTATTTT
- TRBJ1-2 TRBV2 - CASSEGPQYTF TGTGCCAGCAGTGAGGGGCCGCAGTACACCTTC
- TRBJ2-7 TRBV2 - CASTAREGYEQYF TGTGCCAGCACGGCAAGAGAGGGCTACGAGCAGTACTTC
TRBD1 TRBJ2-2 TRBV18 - CASSLRDRTGELFF TGTGCCAGCTCACTACGGGACAGAACCGGGGAGCTGTTTTTT
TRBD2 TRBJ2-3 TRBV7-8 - CASSHSGRPDTQYF TGTGCCAGCAGCCATAGCGGGCGGCCAGATACGCAGTATTTT
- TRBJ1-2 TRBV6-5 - CASSYRRDSYTF TGTGCCAGCAGTTACCGCCGGGACAGCTACACCTTC
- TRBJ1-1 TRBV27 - CASSPHLGGNTEAFF TGTGCCAGCAGTCCACACTTGGGGGGGAACACTGAAGCTTTCTTT
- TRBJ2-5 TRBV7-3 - CASSGGGGQETQYF TGTGCCAGCAGCGGTGGGGGTGGTCAAGAGACCCAGTACTTC
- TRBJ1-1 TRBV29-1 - CSVRNTEAFF TGCAGCGTTCGGAACACTGAAGCTTTCTTT
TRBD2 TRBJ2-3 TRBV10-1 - CASSVREGDTQYF TGCGCCAGCAGTGTACGGGAGGGAGATACGCAGTATTTT
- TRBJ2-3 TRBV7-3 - CASSLTGRGRTDTQYF TGTGCCAGCAGCTTAACCGGCAGGGGACGGACAGATACGCAGTATTTT
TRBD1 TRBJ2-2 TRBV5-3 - CARSRDRGPNTGELFF TGTGCCAGAAGTCGGGACAGGGGGCCCAACACCGGGGAGCTGTTTTTT
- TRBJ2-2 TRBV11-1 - CASSLGYRAGELFF TGTGCCAGCAGCTTGGGGTATAGGGCCGGGGAGCTGTTTTTT
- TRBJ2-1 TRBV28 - CASSLRVNEQFF TGTGCCAGCAGTTTACGGGTCAATGAGCAGTTCTTC
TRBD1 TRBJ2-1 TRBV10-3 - CAISVPTGGDRSSYNEQFF TGTGCCATCAGTGTCCCGACAGGGGGCGATCGAAGCTCCTACAATGAGCAGTTCTTC
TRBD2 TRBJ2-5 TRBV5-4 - CASSGAGTSGRGQETQYF TGTGCCAGCAGCGGAGCCGGGACTAGCGGGAGGGGCCAAGAGACCCAGTACTTC
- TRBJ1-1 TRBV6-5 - CASSPEAQKGQAFF TGTGCCAGCAGCCCGGAGGCTCAGAAGGGTCAGGCTTTCTTT
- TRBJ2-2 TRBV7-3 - CASSLGGSSNTGELFF TGTGCCAGCAGCTTAGGGGGGAGCTCCAACACCGGGGAGCTGTTTTTT
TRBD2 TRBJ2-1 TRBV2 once CASSAGHGLESGNEQFF TGTGCCAGCAGTGCGGGTCACGGACTAGAGTCGGGCAATGAGCAGTTCTTC
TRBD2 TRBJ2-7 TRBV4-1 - CASSRTSGRAGYEQYF TGCGCCAGCAGCCGTACTAGCGGGAGGGCCGGGTACGAGCAGTACTTC
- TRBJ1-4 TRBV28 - CASGPGGNYEKLFF TGTGCCAGCGGCCCCGGGGGCAATTATGAAAAACTGTTTTTT
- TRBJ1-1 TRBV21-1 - CASSYTGDNTEAFF TGTGCCAGCAGCTACACAGGAGACAACACTGAAGCTTTCTTT